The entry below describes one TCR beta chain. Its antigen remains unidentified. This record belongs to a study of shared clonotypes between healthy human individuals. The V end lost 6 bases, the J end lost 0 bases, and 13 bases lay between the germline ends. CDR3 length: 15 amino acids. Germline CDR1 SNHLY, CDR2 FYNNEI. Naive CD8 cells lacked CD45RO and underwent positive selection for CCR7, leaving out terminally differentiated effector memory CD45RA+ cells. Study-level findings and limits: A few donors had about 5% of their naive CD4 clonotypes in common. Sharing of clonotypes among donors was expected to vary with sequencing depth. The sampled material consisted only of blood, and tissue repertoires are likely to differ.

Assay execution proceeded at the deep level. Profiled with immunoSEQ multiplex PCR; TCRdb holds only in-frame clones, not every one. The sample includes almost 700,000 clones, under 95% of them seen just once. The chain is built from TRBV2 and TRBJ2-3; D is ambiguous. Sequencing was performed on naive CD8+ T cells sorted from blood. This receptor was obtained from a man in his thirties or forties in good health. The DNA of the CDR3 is TGTGCCAGCAGGGCAAAGACCTCTAGCACAGATACGCAGTATTTT. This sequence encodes CASRAKTSSTDTQYF.